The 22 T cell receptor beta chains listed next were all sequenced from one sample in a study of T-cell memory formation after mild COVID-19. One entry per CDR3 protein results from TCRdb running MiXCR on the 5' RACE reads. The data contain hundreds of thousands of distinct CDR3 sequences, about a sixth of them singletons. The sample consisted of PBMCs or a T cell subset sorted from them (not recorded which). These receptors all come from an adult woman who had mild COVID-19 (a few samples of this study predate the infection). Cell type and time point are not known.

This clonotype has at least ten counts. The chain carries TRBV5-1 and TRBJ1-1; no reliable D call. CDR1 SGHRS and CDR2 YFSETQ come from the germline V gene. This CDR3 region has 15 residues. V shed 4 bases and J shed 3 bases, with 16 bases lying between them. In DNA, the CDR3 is TGCGCCAGCAGCCCGGCCCGGGGTTTTGACACTGAAGCTTTCTTT. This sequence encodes CASSPARGFDTEAFF.

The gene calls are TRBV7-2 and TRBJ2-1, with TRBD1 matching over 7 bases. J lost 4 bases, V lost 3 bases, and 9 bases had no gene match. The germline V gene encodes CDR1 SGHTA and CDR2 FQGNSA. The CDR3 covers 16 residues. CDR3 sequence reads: CASSFLETGLYNEQFF. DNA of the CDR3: TGTGCCAGCAGCTTCCTCGAGACAGGGCTATACAATGAGCAGTTCTTC.

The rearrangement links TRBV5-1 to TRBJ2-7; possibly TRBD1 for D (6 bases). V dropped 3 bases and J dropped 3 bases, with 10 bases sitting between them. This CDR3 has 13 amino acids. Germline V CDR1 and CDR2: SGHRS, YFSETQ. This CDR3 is CASSSDSYYEQYF. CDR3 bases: TGCGCCAGCAGCTCGGACAGTTACTACGAGCAGTACTTC. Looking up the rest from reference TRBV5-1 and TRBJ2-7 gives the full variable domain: KAGVTQTPRYLIKTRGQQVTLSCSPISGHRSVSWYQQTPGQGLQFLFEYFSETQRNKGNFPGRFSGRQFSNSRSEMNVSTLELGDSALYLCASSSDSYYEQYFGPGTRLTVT.

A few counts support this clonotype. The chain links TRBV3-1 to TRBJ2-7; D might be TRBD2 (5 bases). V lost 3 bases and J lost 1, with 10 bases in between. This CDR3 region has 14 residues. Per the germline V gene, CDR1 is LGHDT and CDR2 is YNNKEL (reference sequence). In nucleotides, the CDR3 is TGTGCCAGCAGCCACCCGGGAAATTCCTACGAGCAGTACTTC. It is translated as CASSHPGNSYEQYF.

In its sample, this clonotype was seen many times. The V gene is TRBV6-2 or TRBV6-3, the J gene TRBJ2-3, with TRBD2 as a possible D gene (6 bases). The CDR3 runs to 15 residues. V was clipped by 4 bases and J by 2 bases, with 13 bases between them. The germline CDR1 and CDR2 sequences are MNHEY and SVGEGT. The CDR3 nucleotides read TGTGCCAGCAGTTTAGCGGACACCTCCACAGATACGCAGTATTTT. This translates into CASSLADTSTDTQYF.

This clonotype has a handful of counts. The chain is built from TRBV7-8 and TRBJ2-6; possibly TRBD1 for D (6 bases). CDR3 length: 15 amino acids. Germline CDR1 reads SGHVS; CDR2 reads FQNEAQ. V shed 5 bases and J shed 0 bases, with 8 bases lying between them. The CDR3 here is CASSVDSSGANVLTF. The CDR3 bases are TGTGCCAGCAGCGTGGACAGCTCTGGGGCCAACGTCCTGACTTTC.

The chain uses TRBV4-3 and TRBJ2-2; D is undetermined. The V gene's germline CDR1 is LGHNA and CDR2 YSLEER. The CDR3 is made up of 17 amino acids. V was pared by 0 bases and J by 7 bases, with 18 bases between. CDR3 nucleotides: TGCGCCAGCAGCCAAGATGGGTCCCCACGCGCGAGCGGGGAGCTGTTTTTT. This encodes CASSQDGSPRASGELFF.

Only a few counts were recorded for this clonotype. CDR3 in amino acids: CASSRVGTPGNSNEQFF. CDR3 coding DNA: TGTGCCAGCAGTAGGGTGGGAACGCCAGGGAATTCAAATGAGCAGTTCTTC. The chain combines TRBV7-3 with TRBJ2-1, with D possibly being TRBD1 (5 bases). CDR1 SGHTA and CDR2 FQGTGA come from the germline V gene. This CDR3 is 17 amino acids long. V lost 6 bases to trimming and J lost 7 bases, with 25 bases between them. Together with reference TRBV7-3 and TRBJ2-1, the CDR3 gives the full variable domain: GAGVSQTPSNKVTEKGKYVELRCDPISGHTALYWYRQSLGQGPEFLIYFQGTGAADDSGLPNDRFFAVRPEGSVSTLKIQRTERGDSAVYLCASSRVGTPGNSNEQFFGPGTRLTVL.

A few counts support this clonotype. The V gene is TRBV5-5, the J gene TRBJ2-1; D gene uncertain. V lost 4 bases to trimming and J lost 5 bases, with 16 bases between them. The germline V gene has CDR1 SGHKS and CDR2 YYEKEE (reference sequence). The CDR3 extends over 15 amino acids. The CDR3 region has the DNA TGTGCCAGCAGCCGCTTGGTCATAGGAGACAATGAGCAGTTCTTC. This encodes CASSRLVIGDNEQFF.

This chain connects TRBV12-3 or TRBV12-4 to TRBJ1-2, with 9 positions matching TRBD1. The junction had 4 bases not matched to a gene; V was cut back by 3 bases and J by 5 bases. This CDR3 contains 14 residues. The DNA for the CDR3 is TGTGCCAGCAGTTTCGTGGGACAGGGATATGGCTACACCTTC. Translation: CASSFVGQGYGYTF.

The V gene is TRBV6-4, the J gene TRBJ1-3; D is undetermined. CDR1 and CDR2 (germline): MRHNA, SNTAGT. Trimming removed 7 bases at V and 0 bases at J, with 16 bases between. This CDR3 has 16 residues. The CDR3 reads CASNGRQRDSGNTIYF. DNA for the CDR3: TGTGCCAGCAATGGGCGCCAGCGGGACTCTGGAAACACCATATATTTT.

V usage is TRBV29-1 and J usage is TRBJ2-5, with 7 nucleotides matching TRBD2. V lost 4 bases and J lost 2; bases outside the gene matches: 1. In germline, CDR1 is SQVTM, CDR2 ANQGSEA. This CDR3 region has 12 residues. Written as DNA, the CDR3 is TGCAGCGTTGGGGGGGGTCAAGAGACCCAGTACTTC. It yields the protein CSVGGGQETQYF.

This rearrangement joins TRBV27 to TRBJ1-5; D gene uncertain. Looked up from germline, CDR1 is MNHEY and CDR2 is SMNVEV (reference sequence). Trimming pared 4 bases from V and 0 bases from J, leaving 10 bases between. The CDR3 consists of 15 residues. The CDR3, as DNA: TGTGCCAGCAGTTCGGACGGACTTAGCAATCAGCCCCAGCATTTT. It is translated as CASSSDGLSNQPQHF.

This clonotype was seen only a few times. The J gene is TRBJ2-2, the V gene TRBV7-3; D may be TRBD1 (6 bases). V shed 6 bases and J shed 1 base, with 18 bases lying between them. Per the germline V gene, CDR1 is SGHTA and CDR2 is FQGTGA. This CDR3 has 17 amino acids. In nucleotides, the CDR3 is TGTGCCAGCAGTAACACTGGGGGCAGGGTGAACACCGGGGAGCTGTTTTTT. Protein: CASSNTGGRVNTGELFF.

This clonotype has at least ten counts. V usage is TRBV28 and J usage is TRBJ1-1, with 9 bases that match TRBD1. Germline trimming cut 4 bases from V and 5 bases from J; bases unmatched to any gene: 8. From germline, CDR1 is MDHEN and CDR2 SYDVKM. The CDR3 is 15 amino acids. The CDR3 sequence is CASSSLQGARTEAFF. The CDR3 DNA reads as TGTGCCAGCAGTTCCCTACAGGGGGCGCGGACTGAAGCTTTCTTT.

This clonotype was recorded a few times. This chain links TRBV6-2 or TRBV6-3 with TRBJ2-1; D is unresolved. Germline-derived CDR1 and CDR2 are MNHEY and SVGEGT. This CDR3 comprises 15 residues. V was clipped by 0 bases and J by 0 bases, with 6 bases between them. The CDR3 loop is CASSYSRSSYNEQFF. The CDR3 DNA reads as TGTGCCAGCAGTTACTCACGTAGCTCCTACAATGAGCAGTTCTTC.

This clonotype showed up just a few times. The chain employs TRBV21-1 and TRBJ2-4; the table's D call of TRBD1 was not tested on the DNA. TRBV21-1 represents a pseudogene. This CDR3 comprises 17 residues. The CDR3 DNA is TGTGCCAGCAGCAAAGACGATTCGAGGACAGACTCAAACATTCAGTACTTC. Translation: CASSKDDSRTDSNIQYF.

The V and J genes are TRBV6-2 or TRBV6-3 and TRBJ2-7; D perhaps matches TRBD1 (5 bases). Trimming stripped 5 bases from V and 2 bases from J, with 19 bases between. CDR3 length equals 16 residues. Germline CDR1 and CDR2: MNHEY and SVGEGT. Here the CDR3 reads CASSGDRFIITYEQYF. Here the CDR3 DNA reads TGTGCCAGCAGTGGCGACAGATTCATTATAACCTACGAGCAGTACTTC.

The CDR3 region has the DNA TGTGCCAGCAGCTTAGACTTGGCTAGCGTTCTTATTAGCTCCTACAATGAGCAGTTCTTC. Residues: CASSLDLASVLISSYNEQFF. V gene TRBV7-9 combines with J gene TRBJ2-1; possible D gene TRBD2, 6 bases. Germline CDR1 SEHNR, CDR2 FQNEAQ (reference sequence). The V end was cut by 1 base, the J end by 0 bases, with 22 bases between. This CDR3 is 20 amino acids long.

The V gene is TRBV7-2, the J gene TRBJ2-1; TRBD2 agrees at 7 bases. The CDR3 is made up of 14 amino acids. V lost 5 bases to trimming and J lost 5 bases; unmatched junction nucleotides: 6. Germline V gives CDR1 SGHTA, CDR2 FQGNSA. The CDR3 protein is CASSNKAGHNEQFF. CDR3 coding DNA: TGTGCCAGCAGCAACAAAGCGGGACACAATGAGCAGTTCTTC.

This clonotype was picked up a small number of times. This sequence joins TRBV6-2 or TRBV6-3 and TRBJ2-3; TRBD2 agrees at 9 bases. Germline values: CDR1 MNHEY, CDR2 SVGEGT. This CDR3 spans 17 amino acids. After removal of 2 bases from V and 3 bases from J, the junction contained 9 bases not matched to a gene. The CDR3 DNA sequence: TGTGCCAGCAGTTACGGCGCTAGCGGGAATGAAACAGATACGCAGTATTTT. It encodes CASSYGASGNETDTQYF.

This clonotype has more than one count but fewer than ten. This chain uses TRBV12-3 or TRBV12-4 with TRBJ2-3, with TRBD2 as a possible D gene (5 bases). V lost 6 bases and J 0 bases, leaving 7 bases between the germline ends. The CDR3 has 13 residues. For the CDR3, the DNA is TGTGCCAGCAGATGGACTAGCACAGATACGCAGTATTTT. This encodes CASRWTSTDTQYF.